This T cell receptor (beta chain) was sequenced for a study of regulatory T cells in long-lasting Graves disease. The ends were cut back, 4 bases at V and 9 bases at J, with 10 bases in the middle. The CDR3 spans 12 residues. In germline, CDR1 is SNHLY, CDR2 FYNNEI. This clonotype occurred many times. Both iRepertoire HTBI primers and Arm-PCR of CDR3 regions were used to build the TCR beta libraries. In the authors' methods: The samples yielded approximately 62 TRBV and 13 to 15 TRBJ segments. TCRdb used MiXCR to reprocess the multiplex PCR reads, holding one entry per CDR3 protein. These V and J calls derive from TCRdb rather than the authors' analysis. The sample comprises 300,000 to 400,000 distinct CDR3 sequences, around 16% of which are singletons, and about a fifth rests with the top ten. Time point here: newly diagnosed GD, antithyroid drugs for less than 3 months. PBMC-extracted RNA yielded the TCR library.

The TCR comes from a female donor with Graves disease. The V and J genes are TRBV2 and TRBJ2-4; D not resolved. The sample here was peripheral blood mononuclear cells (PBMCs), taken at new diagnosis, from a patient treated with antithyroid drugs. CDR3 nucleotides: TGTGCCAGCAGTGGACGGCCGGGCATTCAGTACTTC. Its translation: CASSGRPGIQYF.